The 18 T cell receptor beta chains below all came from one sample that was sequenced in a study of T cell changes during pregnancy in multiple sclerosis. Only in-frame clones appear in the TCRdb table, and some are missing; sequencing was by immunoSEQ multiplex PCR. The sample comprises more than 30,000 clones, 90% of which are singletons, and 0.5% to 0.65% rests with the top ten. The starting material was CD4+ T cells from peripheral blood mononuclear cells, obtained in the third trimester of pregnancy. These receptors came from a female donor in good health, enrolled as a control in a pregnancy study.

This chain joins TRBV7-2 and TRBJ2-7; unclear D gene. V was pared by 3 bases and J by 1 base, with 10 bases between. This CDR3 contains 14 residues. Per the germline V gene, CDR1 is SGHTA and CDR2 is FQGNSA. DNA for the CDR3: TGTGCCAGCAGCTTGGTACTTGCGTCCTACGAGCAGTACTTC. Encoded protein: CASSLVLASYEQYF.

V and J are TRBV5-1 and TRBJ1-2, with TRBD1 matching 7 bases. The CDR3 spans 15 residues. The germline CDR1 and CDR2 sequences are SGHRS and YFSETQ. The V segment lost 4 bases and the J segment 3 bases; nucleotides outside the gene matches: 9. The chain's CDR3 is CASSAPGQSDYGYTF. The CDR3 nucleotides read TGCGCCAGCAGCGCCCCGGGACAGTCAGACTATGGCTACACCTTC.

The rearrangement joins TRBV30 to TRBJ1-1; maybe TRBD1 (6 bases). Trimming shortened V by 5 bases and J by 10 bases, and 17 bases separated the two germline ends. CDR1 and CDR2 (germline): GTSNPN, SVGIG (reference sequence). There are 12 residues in the CDR3. The CDR3 reads CAWSSQGLGAFF. DNA for the CDR3: TGTGCCTGGTCTTCTCAGGGGCTAGGAGCTTTCTTT.

The chain is built from TRBV11-3 and TRBJ2-1; 7 positions match TRBD1. The germline CDR1 and CDR2 sequences are SGHNT and YENEEA. This CDR3 has 14 amino acids. V was clipped by 5 bases and J by 6 bases; unmatched bases: 7. CDR3 amino acids: CASSPLTGLNEQFF. The CDR3 DNA follows: TGTGCCAGCAGCCCCCTGACAGGGCTCAATGAGCAGTTCTTC. The whole variable domain, remainder taken from reference TRBV11-3 and TRBJ2-1, is EAGVVQSPRYKIIEKKQPVAFWCNPISGHNTLYWYLQNLGQGPELLIRYENEEAVDDSQLPKDRFSAERLKGVDSTLKIQPAELGDSAVYLCASSPLTGLNEQFFGPGTRLTVL.

V and J are TRBV7-2 and TRBJ2-2; D not certain. CDR3 length: 15 amino acids. Per germline, CDR1 SGHTA and CDR2 FQGNSA. Trimming cost V 4 bases and J 1 base, with 10 bases left between them. The CDR3 loop is CASSSRNRNTGELFF. The CDR3 DNA reads TGTGCCAGCAGCTCCCGAAACAGGAACACCGGGGAGCTGTTTTTT.

The chain links TRBV20-1 to TRBJ1-1, with TRBD1 identical over 7 bases. The V and J ends lost 6 bases and 6 bases, in that order; junction bases with no gene match: 4. The CDR3 consists of 11 residues. Germline V gene sequence: CDR1 DFQATT, CDR2 SNEGSKA (reference sequence). This CDR3 reads CSAARGAEAFF. The CDR3 region has the DNA TGCAGTGCCGCCAGGGGGGCTGAAGCTTTCTTT.

In its sample, this clone was seen once. The chain has TRBV29-1 and TRBJ1-1; 10 bases are shared with TRBD1. The germline gives CDR1 SQVTM, CDR2 ANQGSEA. V trimming: 7 bases; J trimming: 0 bases; junction bases outside the gene matches: 17. This CDR3 contains 18 residues. The CDR3 loop reads CSGKAPGQGGPLNTEAFF. The CDR3 DNA is TGCAGCGGGAAAGCCCCCGGACAGGGGGGCCCCCTGAACACTGAAGCTTTCTTT.

This chain connects TRBV5-4 to TRBJ2-2; possible D gene TRBD2, 6 bases. The V gene lost 3 bases and the J gene lost 4 bases, with 10 bases spanning the gap. The length of the CDR3 is 14 residues. Germline CDR1 is SGHNT and CDR2 is YYREEE (reference sequence). The CDR3 region has the DNA TGTGCCAGCAGCTACGGGGGACGCACCGGGGAGCTGTTTTTT. Its translation: CASSYGGRTGELFF.

The chain combines TRBV19 with TRBJ2-5; TRBD1 might be the D (6 bases). The V gene lost 5 bases and the J gene lost 2 bases, with 12 bases spanning the gap. Germline CDR1 reads LNHDA; CDR2 reads SQIVND (reference sequence). The CDR3 runs 14 residues. The CDR3 region has the DNA TGTGCCAGTAGTGGTCCGGGACATCAAGAGACCCAGTACTTC. Translating gives CASSGPGHQETQYF.

The chain carries TRBV21-1 and TRBJ2-7; the table's D gene call, TRBD1, was not cross checked with the DNA. TRBV21-1 is shown as a pseudogene. CDR3 size: 16 residues. CDR3 region: CASSKVYHRAPYEQYF. In nucleotides, the CDR3 is TGTGCCAGCAGCAAAGTTTACCACAGGGCCCCCTACGAGCAGTACTTC.

CDR3: CASSPRTGANEQYF. The CDR3 region has the DNA TGTGCCAGCTCACCCCGGACAGGGGCCAACGAGCAGTACTTC. This sequence joins TRBV18 and TRBJ2-7, with TRBD1 matching 9 bases. The CDR3 contains 14 residues. Germline-derived CDR1 and CDR2 are KGHSH and LQKENI. J lost 5 bases, V lost 3 bases, and 5 bases had no gene match.

The rearrangement joins TRBV16 to TRBJ1-2; weak D call: TRBD1 (5 bases). Germline V gene lookup returns CDR1 KGHSY and CDR2 FQNENV. Trimming removed 0 bases at V and 4 bases at J, with 12 bases between. The CDR3 spans 15 residues. The CDR3 region has the DNA TGTGCCAGCAGCCAATCAATTGGGACTACCTATGGCTACACCTTC. It yields the protein CASSQSIGTTYGYTF.

The genes are TRBV27 and TRBJ2-1; 10 bases line up with TRBD2. CDR3 length: 16 residues. V was clipped by 4 bases and J by 6 bases; unmatched bases: 9. Germline values: CDR1 MNHEY, CDR2 SMNVEV (reference sequence). The CDR3 reads CASSSSPSGSINEQFF. DNA of the CDR3: TGTGCCAGCAGTTCTTCACCTAGCGGGAGTATCAATGAGCAGTTCTTC.

The chain carries TRBV9 and TRBJ2-1; D not certain. CDR1 SGDLS and CDR2 YYNGEE come from the germline V gene. This CDR3 comprises 16 residues. Trimming removed 2 bases from V and 0 bases from J, with 12 bases in between. CDR3 DNA sequence: TGTGCCAGCAGCGTTGGCAGCGATATCTCCTACAATGAGCAGTTCTTC. Translating it yields CASSVGSDISYNEQFF.

V usage is TRBV18 and J usage is TRBJ1-1, with a tentative D call TRBD1 (5 bases). V gave up 0 bases and J gave up 0 bases, with 17 bases separating them. CDR1 is KGHSH, CDR2 LQKENI, per germline. The CDR3 is 18 amino acids. As DNA, the CDR3 is TGTGCCAGCTCACCACCTTTGTTCGGGGGGGAACTGAACACTGAAGCTTTCTTT. The encoded protein is CASSPPLFGGELNTEAFF.

The rearrangement uses TRBV7-9 and TRBJ1-6; D is uncertain. Germline CDR1 and CDR2: SEHNR and FQNEAQ (reference sequence). Deletions cut 3 bases from V and 6 bases from J, with 15 bases between. The CDR3 spans 16 residues. The CDR3 reads CASSFSLSSLNSPLHF. In DNA form, the CDR3 reads TGTGCCAGCAGCTTTTCTTTGAGCTCTCTTAATTCACCCCTCCACTTT.

V is TRBV5-1 and J is TRBJ2-7; 9 bases align to TRBD1. J was trimmed by 3 bases and V by 2 bases; bases with no gene match: 6. The CDR3 covers 15 residues. Germline assignment: CDR1 SGHRS and CDR2 YFSETQ. CDR3 coding DNA: TGCGCCAGCAGCTTAACCGGGACAGGGAGCTACGAGCAGTACTTC. Translating gives CASSLTGTGSYEQYF.

The genes are TRBV9 and TRBJ2-1; TRBD2 matches at 12 bases. The germline V gene encodes CDR1 SGDLS and CDR2 YYNGEE. The CDR3 totals 17 residues. V trimming: 7 bases; J trimming: 0 bases; junction bases outside the gene matches: 8. Here the CDR3 reads CASGRLAGGSSYNEQFF. The CDR3 nucleotides are TGTGCCAGCGGTCGGCTAGCGGGGGGGAGCTCCTACAATGAGCAGTTCTTC.